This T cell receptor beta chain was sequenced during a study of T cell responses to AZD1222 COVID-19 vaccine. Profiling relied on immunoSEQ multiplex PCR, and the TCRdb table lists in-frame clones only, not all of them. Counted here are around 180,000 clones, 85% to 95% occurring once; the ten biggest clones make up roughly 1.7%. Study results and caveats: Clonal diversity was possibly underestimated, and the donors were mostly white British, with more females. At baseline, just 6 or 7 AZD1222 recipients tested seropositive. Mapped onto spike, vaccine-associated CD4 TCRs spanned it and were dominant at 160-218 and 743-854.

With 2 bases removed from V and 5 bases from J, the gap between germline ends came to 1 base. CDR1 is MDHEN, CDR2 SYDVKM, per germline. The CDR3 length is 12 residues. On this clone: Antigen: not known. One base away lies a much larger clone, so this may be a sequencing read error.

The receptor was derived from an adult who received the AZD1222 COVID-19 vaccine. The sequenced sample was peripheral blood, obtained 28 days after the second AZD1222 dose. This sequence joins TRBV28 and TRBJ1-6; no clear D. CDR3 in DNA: TGTGCCAGCAGTTTAAATAATTCACCCCTCCACTTT. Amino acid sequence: CASSLNNSPLHF.